These T cell receptor beta chains were read from a single sample in a study of cytomegalovirus exposure and HLA in healthy donors. The data were produced by immunoSEQ multiplex PCR, yet TCRdb's version contains in-frame clones alone and is incomplete. The sample totals 200,000 to 250,000 clones. Sequencing was done on a sample of PBMCs. The receptors here all came from a girl aged 2 to 9 in good health and CMV-seropositive. Both conserved end residues are part of each CDR3. The D gene is left open where the match is weak.

cdr3_nt cdr3_aa d_call j_call v_call
TGTGCCACCAGCAGAGGGCTAGCGGGAGGAAATGAGCAGTTCTTC CATSRGLAGGNEQFF TRBD2 TRBJ2-1 TRBV15
TGCAGCGTTGTGAGAGGGCAACAGGGTCTCATGAACACTGAAGCTTTCTTT CSVVRGQQGLMNTEAFF NA TRBJ1-1 TRBV29-1
TGTGCCAGCAGCCAGGCAGGAGGGAGCACCGGGGAGCTGTTTTTT CASSQAGGSTGELFF NA TRBJ2-2 TRBV4-2
TGTGCCAGCAGCGTGACTAGCGGGAGATCTCCCACAGATACGCAGTATTTT CASSVTSGRSPTDTQYF TRBD2 TRBJ2-3 TRBV7-8
TGTGCCAGCAGCTCACTACCGGGACAGGCGGCGTTCTTC CASSSLPGQAAFF TRBD1 TRBJ2-1 TRBV7-3
TGTGCCAGCAGCCCCCGGGACAGGGGGCTCCAGCCCCAGCATTTT CASSPRDRGLQPQHF TRBD1 TRBJ1-5 TRBV4-2
TGTGCCACCAGCAGAGATTCAGACACTTTTAACTATGGCTACACCTTC CATSRDSDTFNYGYTF NA TRBJ1-2 TRBV15
TGTGCCAGCAGCGCCCACGGGGGACAGGGAGGAGAGACCCAGTACTTC CASSAHGGQGGETQYF TRBD1 TRBJ2-5 TRBV9
TGCGCCACCGGACAGGGAGGTAACACTGAAGCTTTCTTT CATGQGGNTEAFF TRBD1 TRBJ1-1 TRBV10-1
TGTGCCAGTAGTCTTTGGACAGCCTTGACTAATGAAAAACTGTTTTTT CASSLWTALTNEKLFF NA TRBJ1-4 TRBV19
TGTGCCAGCAGCCTCCGTGGGGACAATCACTATGGCTACACCTTC CASSLRGDNHYGYTF NA TRBJ1-2 TRBV13
TGTGCCAGCAGTGGGACTAGCGGCACAGATACGCAGTATTTT CASSGTSGTDTQYF TRBD2 TRBJ2-3 TRBV2
TGTGCCAGCAGCCCGAGAAGCGGGGGGACTGGGGAGCTGTTTTTT CASSPRSGGTGELFF TRBD2 TRBJ2-2 TRBV6-1
TGTGCCAGCCCTCCGCCGACTAGCGGGTTCACAGATACGCAGTATTTT CASPPPTSGFTDTQYF TRBD2 TRBJ2-3 TRBV28
TGTGCCAGCAGTTACTCGCGGGGAGACTACAATGAGCAGTTCTTC CASSYSRGDYNEQFF NA TRBJ2-1 TRBV6-5
TGTGCCAGCAGCCCAATGGACAGGGGCGCAGGGGAGCAGTACTTC CASSPMDRGAGEQYF TRBD1 TRBJ2-7 TRBV7-6
TGCGCCAGCAGCTTAACGGTTTCGGGTAAAGAGACCCAGTACTTC CASSLTVSGKETQYF NA TRBJ2-5 TRBV5-1
TGTGCCATCACCAAGACAGGGGCAGAGGGCGAGCAGTACTTC CAITKTGAEGEQYF TRBD1 TRBJ2-7 TRBV10-3
TGTGCCAGCAGTTTACTCCCCGGGACAGTCGTCGCTTTCTTT CASSLLPGTVVAFF TRBD1 TRBJ1-1 TRBV28
TGTGCCAGCAGCCCCGGAGACAGGGACGACTACGAGCAGTACTTC CASSPGDRDDYEQYF TRBD1 TRBJ2-7 TRBV7-2
TGTGCCAGCATAAAGGGACAGGGGAACACTGAAGCTTTCTTT CASIKGQGNTEAFF TRBD1 TRBJ1-1 TRBV2
TGTGCCAGTAGCCTCGGACTAGCGGTCTACAATGAGCAGTTCTTC CASSLGLAVYNEQFF TRBD2 TRBJ2-1 TRBV19
TGTGCCAGTAGTATCCTAGCGGGGTACGAGCAGTACTTC CASSILAGYEQYF TRBD2 TRBJ2-7 TRBV19
TGTGCCAGCAGTGGGACAGGGATTACCTACGAGCAGTACTTC CASSGTGITYEQYF TRBD1 TRBJ2-7 TRBV6-5
TGTGCCAGCAGCGTTAGTCCCCTGCTGGTTCCGGGTGACACTGAAGCTTTCTTT CASSVSPLLVPGDTEAFF NA TRBJ1-1 TRBV9
TGTGCCAGCAGCCATAGGAGGAACACTGAAGCTTTCTTT CASSHRRNTEAFF NA TRBJ1-1 TRBV7-6
TGTGCCAGCCCGGGACTAGCGGGAGGGCTGGATGAGCAGTTCTTC CASPGLAGGLDEQFF TRBD2 TRBJ2-1 TRBV6-1
TGTGCCAGCAGACTACCTAATAACTATGGCTACACCTTC CASRLPNNYGYTF NA TRBJ1-2 TRBV28
TGTGCCAGCAGTTCCTCGGGGACGGGAGTGGACCGAAATCAGCCCCAGCATTTT CASSSSGTGVDRNQPQHF NA TRBJ1-5 TRBV27
TGCGCCAGCAGCCCCCGTGGGGGGAAAGATTACAATGAGCAGTTCTTC CASSPRGGKDYNEQFF NA TRBJ2-1 TRBV5-1
TGTGCCAGTAGTATACAGGGGGCCGGCGAGACCCAGTACTTC CASSIQGAGETQYF TRBD1 TRBJ2-5 TRBV19
TGTGCCAGCAGCCTCTCCGGCATACCTAGCGGGAGGGGCACAGATACGCAGTATTTT CASSLSGIPSGRGTDTQYF TRBD2 TRBJ2-3 TRBV7-9
TGTGCCAGCAGCACGGGACAGGGCGAAAAACTGTTTTTT CASSTGQGEKLFF TRBD1 TRBJ1-4 TRBV5-4
TGTGCCAGCAGCCAGGGGCCGTCTATGCGCTACACCTTC CASSQGPSMRYTF NA TRBJ1-2 TRBV7-2
TGTGCCAGCAGTACTAGACAGGGGGCGAGCTACACCTTC CASSTRQGASYTF TRBD1 TRBJ1-2 TRBV6-1
TGTGCCAGCAGCTCCCTAGCGGGAGTTGGAGATACGCAGTATTTT CASSSLAGVGDTQYF TRBD2 TRBJ2-3 TRBV7-2
TGTGCCAGCAGTTCCCCGGACATTCAAGAGACCCAGTACTTC CASSSPDIQETQYF NA TRBJ2-5 TRBV28
TGCGCCAGCAGCTTTTCGACAGGGACCACCCCAGAGACCCAGTACTTC CASSFSTGTTPETQYF TRBD1 TRBJ2-5 TRBV5-1
TGTGCCAGCAGCGTCGGACTTTTCGATGGTCAGCCCCAGCATTTT CASSVGLFDGQPQHF NA TRBJ1-5 TRBV25-1
TGTGCCAGCAGCTTAAGGGGCCCGGCCCAGTACTTC CASSLRGPAQYF NA TRBJ2-5 TRBV11-2
TGTGCCAGCAGCTTCGGGGGGGGAGATACGCAGTATTTT CASSFGGGDTQYF TRBD2 TRBJ2-3 TRBV11-3
TGTGCCATCAATAACAGGACAATGAACACTGAAGCTTTCTTT CAINNRTMNTEAFF NA TRBJ1-1 TRBV10-3
TGTGCCACCACCCGACAGGGAAACGATGAGCAGTTCTTC CATTRQGNDEQFF TRBD1 TRBJ2-1 TRBV19
TGTGCCAGCAGCCAATTCGGGGCTAGCGGGAACAATGAGCAGTTCTTC CASSQFGASGNNEQFF TRBD2 TRBJ2-1 TRBV4-2
TGTGCCAGCAGTTACTCGGGAGGGGGTGAAAAACTGTTTTTT CASSYSGGGEKLFF NA TRBJ1-4 TRBV6-6
TGTGCCGTAGGGGCTAGCGGGACACAAGAGACCCAGTACTTC CAVGASGTQETQYF TRBD2 TRBJ2-5 TRBV10-3
TGTGCCAGCCTTTCTCTCGGGGAGGCCAAAAACATTCAGTACTTC CASLSLGEAKNIQYF NA TRBJ2-4 TRBV19
TGTGCCAGCAGCTTAGACCCTGGGCAGGGGCTGAACTATGGCTACACCTTC CASSLDPGQGLNYGYTF NA TRBJ1-2 TRBV13
TGTGCCAGCAGCCCCAGGGGGGAGTTTCAAGAGACCCAGTACTTC CASSPRGEFQETQYF NA TRBJ2-5 TRBV11-2
TGTGCCAGCAGCATCGGACGGGCGGGGCCCTATGGCTACACCTTC CASSIGRAGPYGYTF NA TRBJ1-2 TRBV5-6
TGCGCCAGCAGAACCTCGGGACTAGCCCGCACAGATACGCAGTATTTT CASRTSGLARTDTQYF TRBD2 TRBJ2-3 TRBV5-1
TGTGCCATCGGGGAGTCTAGCGGGGGTTCCTACAATGAGCAGTTCTTC CAIGESSGGSYNEQFF TRBD2 TRBJ2-1 TRBV10-3
TGTGCCAGCAGCGGCCGGGACAGGGAGGTAGATACGCAGTATTTT CASSGRDREVDTQYF TRBD1 TRBJ2-3 TRBV9